This is a list of T cell receptor beta chains from one sample in a study of blood T cell repertoires in COVID-19. The data were produced by immunoSEQ multiplex PCR, yet TCRdb's version contains in-frame clones alone and is incomplete. The table lists under 300,000 clones, less than 85% of them singletons. The sequenced sample was peripheral blood. The receptors were gathered from a human donor with COVID-19, enrolled during active disease. The donor label of this sample is uncertain. Both conserved end residues are part of each CDR3. Size is omitted from some rows. Given values are once, few, many or a class for expanded clones.

CDR3 protein: CASSDRDRNSPLHF
J gene: TRBJ1-6
clone size: NA
V gene: TRBV6-1

CDR3 protein: CASSLQGLGNEKLFF
J gene: TRBJ1-4
clone size: NA
V gene: TRBV5-4

CDR3 protein: CASRTNPGVLDGYTF
J gene: TRBJ1-2
clone size: NA
V gene: TRBV19

CDR3 protein: CASSWGRTSEF
J gene: TRBJ2-7
clone size: NA
V gene: TRBV5-4

CDR3 protein: CASSFDRGRGNTIYF
J gene: TRBJ1-3
clone size: NA
V gene: TRBV28

CDR3 protein: CASSLSRGSNEKLFF
J gene: TRBJ1-4
clone size: NA
V gene: TRBV11-2

CDR3 protein: CASSTSHLVAGKLANYEQYF
J gene: TRBJ2-7
clone size: many
V gene: TRBV28

CDR3 protein: CASSLDRDGRAFF
J gene: TRBJ1-1
clone size: NA
V gene: TRBV27

CDR3 protein: CASSLGRERNEQFF
J gene: TRBJ2-1
clone size: NA
V gene: TRBV11-2

CDR3 protein: CASSLTGELFF
J gene: TRBJ2-2
clone size: NA
V gene: TRBV11-3

CDR3 protein: CAWSEQYNEQFF
J gene: TRBJ2-1
clone size: NA
V gene: TRBV30

CDR3 protein: CASRTSGTYNEQFF
J gene: TRBJ2-1
clone size: NA
V gene: TRBV27

CDR3 protein: CASSLRDTYNEQFF
J gene: TRBJ2-1
clone size: few
V gene: TRBV5-1

CDR3 protein: CASSLGIAGGDEQYF
J gene: TRBJ2-7
clone size: NA
V gene: TRBV7-9

CDR3 protein: CASRLLLSGNNEQFF
J gene: TRBJ2-1
clone size: NA
V gene: TRBV5-1

CDR3 protein: CASSPYRGIGGRRTTNEKLFF
J gene: TRBJ1-4
clone size: NA
V gene: TRBV6-6

CDR3 protein: CSVLLDTSNTQYF
J gene: TRBJ2-3
clone size: NA
V gene: TRBV29-1

CDR3 protein: CAWSPPLAAQETQYF
J gene: TRBJ2-5
clone size: NA
V gene: TRBV30

CDR3 protein: CASRLAGEYEQYF
J gene: TRBJ2-7
clone size: NA
V gene: TRBV3-1/TRBV3-2

CDR3 protein: CASGPGLAGAPNEQFF
J gene: TRBJ2-1
clone size: few
V gene: TRBV12-5

CDR3 protein: CASSLTSGLGNEQFF
J gene: TRBJ2-1
clone size: NA
V gene: TRBV7-2

CDR3 protein: CASSSIAGVFEQYF
J gene: TRBJ2-7
clone size: NA
V gene: TRBV28

CDR3 protein: CASSIVGGSAVPTNEKLFF
J gene: TRBJ1-4
clone size: once
V gene: TRBV19

CDR3 protein: CASSPPEASSYEQYF
J gene: TRBJ2-7
clone size: NA
V gene: TRBV28

CDR3 protein: CASSLDRGAPNEQFF
J gene: TRBJ2-1
clone size: few
V gene: TRBV11-2

CDR3 protein: CASSVEASGKNEQFF
J gene: TRBJ2-1
clone size: NA
V gene: TRBV9

CDR3 protein: CASSVGPPGTSVPYEQYF
J gene: TRBJ2-7
clone size: NA
V gene: TRBV9

CDR3 protein: CASSLTSGIGEQFF
J gene: TRBJ2-1
clone size: NA
V gene: TRBV6-2/TRBV6-3

CDR3 protein: CASRPFGQAGKAFF
J gene: TRBJ1-1
clone size: NA
V gene: TRBV6-5

CDR3 protein: CAILPGLETDTQYF
J gene: TRBJ2-3
clone size: NA
V gene: TRBV10-3

CDR3 protein: CASSIGAGEGYTF
J gene: TRBJ1-2
clone size: NA
V gene: TRBV19

CDR3 protein: CASSAGPRDSNEKLFF
J gene: TRBJ1-4
clone size: NA
V gene: TRBV9

CDR3 protein: CASSLYPYTDTQYF
J gene: TRBJ2-3
clone size: NA
V gene: TRBV7-3

CDR3 protein: CASSWRAMNIQYF
J gene: TRBJ2-4
clone size: NA
V gene: TRBV19

CDR3 protein: CAISDDRESEQFF
J gene: TRBJ2-1
clone size: NA
V gene: TRBV10-3

CDR3 protein: CASSHPADRGNTIYF
J gene: TRBJ1-3
clone size: NA
V gene: TRBV4-1

CDR3 protein: CATEGVSYEQYF
J gene: TRBJ2-7
clone size: NA
V gene: TRBV28

CDR3 protein: CARSRTSGRIDYEQYF
J gene: TRBJ2-7
clone size: NA
V gene: TRBV5-3

CDR3 protein: CASSLEGARNTEAFF
J gene: TRBJ1-1
clone size: NA
V gene: TRBV5-4

CDR3 protein: CASSFSLAVTDTQYF
J gene: TRBJ2-3
clone size: NA
V gene: TRBV28

CDR3 protein: CASSLLAGGTYEQFF
J gene: TRBJ2-1
clone size: NA
V gene: TRBV5-6

CDR3 protein: CASSQDPHGRYTF
J gene: TRBJ1-2
clone size: once
V gene: TRBV4-1

CDR3 protein: CASRGLAGLTGELFF
J gene: TRBJ2-2
clone size: once
V gene: TRBV6-5

CDR3 protein: CASLTGIYNSPLHF
J gene: TRBJ1-6
clone size: few
V gene: TRBV7-9

CDR3 protein: CASSPLAGDTGELFF
J gene: TRBJ2-2
clone size: NA
V gene: TRBV2

CDR3 protein: CASSQAPGTSLAKNIQYF
J gene: TRBJ2-4
clone size: few
V gene: TRBV4-2

CDR3 protein: CASSLEPGRNTEAFF
J gene: TRBJ1-1
clone size: NA
V gene: TRBV5-1

CDR3 protein: CASTLAARSYNEQFF
J gene: TRBJ2-1
clone size: NA
V gene: TRBV7-2

CDR3 protein: CASSQGDADRVYGYTF
J gene: TRBJ1-2
clone size: once
V gene: TRBV4-3

CDR3 protein: CASSYSGTGVTGELFF
J gene: TRBJ2-2
clone size: NA
V gene: TRBV6-5

CDR3 protein: CASSLSGGYGNQPQHF
J gene: TRBJ1-5
clone size: NA
V gene: TRBV27

CDR3 protein: CASSQVQGGTEAFF
J gene: TRBJ1-1
clone size: few
V gene: TRBV3-1/TRBV3-2